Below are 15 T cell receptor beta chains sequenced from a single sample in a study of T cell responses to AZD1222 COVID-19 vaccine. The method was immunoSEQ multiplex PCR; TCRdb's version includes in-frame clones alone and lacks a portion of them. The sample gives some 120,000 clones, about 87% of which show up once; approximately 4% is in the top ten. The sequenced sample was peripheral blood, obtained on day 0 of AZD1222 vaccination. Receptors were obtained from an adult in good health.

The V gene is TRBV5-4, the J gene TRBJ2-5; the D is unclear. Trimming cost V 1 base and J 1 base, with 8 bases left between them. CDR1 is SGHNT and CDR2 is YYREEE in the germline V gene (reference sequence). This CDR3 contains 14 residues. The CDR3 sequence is CASSLYRVQETQYF. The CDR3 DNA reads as TGTGCCAGCAGCTTGTACCGGGTCCAAGAGACCCAGTACTTC.

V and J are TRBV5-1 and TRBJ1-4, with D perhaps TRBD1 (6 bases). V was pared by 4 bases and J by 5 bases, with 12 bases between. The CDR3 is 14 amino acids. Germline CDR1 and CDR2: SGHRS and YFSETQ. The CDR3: CASSRWTVNEKLFF. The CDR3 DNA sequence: TGCGCCAGCAGCCGATGGACAGTAAATGAAAAACTGTTTTTT.

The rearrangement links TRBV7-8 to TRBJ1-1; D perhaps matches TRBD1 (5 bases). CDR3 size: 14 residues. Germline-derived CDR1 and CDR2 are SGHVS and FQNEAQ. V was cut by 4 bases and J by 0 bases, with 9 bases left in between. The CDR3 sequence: CASSYGGMNTEAFF. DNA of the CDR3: TGTGCCAGCAGCTACGGGGGGATGAACACTGAAGCTTTCTTT.

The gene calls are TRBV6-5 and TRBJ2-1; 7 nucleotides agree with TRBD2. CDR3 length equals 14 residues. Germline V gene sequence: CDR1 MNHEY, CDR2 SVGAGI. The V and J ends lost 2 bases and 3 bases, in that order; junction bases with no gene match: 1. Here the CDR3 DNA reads TGTGCCAGCAGTTACGCGGGGGTCTACAATGAGCAGTTCTTC. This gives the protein CASSYAGVYNEQFF.

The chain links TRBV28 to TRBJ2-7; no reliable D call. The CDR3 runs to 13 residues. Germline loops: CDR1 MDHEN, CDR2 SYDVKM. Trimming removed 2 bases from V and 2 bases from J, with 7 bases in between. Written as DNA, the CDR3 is TGTGCCAGCAGTTTAACTGAGGCCTACGAGCAGTACTTC. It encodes CASSLTEAYEQYF.

CDR3 region: CASSHGYEQYF. The CDR3 DNA follows: TGTGCCAGCAGCCATGGCTACGAGCAGTACTTC. The chain is built from TRBV3-1 (or the pseudogene TRBV3-2) and TRBJ2-7; no reliable D call. This CDR3 has 11 residues. Germline V gene lookup returns CDR1 LGHDT and CDR2 YNNKEL (reference sequence). Trimming pared 3 bases from V and 3 bases from J, leaving 3 bases between.

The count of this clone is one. The CDR3 sequence: CASSQEEGESYEQYF. The CDR3 DNA is TGTGCCAGCAGCCAAGAGGAAGGCGAATCTTACGAGCAGTACTTC. The V call is TRBV3-1 (or the pseudogene TRBV3-2), the J call TRBJ2-7; D is undetermined. The CDR3 loop spans 15 amino acids. CDR1 LGHDT and CDR2 YNNKEL come from the germline V gene (reference sequence). V lost 0 bases, J lost 4 bases, and 13 bases lay in between.

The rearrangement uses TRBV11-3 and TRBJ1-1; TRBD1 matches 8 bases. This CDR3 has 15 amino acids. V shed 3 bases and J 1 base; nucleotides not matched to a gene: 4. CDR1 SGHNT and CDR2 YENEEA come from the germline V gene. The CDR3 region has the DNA TGTGCCAGCAGCTTCGGCGGACAGGGGAACACTGAAGCTTTCTTT. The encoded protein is CASSFGGQGNTEAFF.

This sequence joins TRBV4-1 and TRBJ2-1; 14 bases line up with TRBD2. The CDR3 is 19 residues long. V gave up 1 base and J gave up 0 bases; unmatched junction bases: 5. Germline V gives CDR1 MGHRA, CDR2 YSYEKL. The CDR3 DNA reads TGCGCCAGCAGCCAAGTTGGACTAGCGGGGGGCTACTCCTACAATGAGCAGTTCTTC. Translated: CASSQVGLAGGYSYNEQFF.

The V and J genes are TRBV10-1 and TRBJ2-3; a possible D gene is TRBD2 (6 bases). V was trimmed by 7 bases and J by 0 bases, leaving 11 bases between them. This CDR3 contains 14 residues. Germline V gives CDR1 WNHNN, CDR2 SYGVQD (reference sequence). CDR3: CASTAGKSTDTQYF. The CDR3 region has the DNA TGCGCCAGCACCGCGGGGAAGAGCACAGATACGCAGTATTTT.

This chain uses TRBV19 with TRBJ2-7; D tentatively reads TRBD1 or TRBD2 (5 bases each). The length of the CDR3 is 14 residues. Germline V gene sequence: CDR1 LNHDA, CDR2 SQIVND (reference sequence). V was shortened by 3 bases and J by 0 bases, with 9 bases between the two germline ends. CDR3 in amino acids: CASSMGDASYEQYF. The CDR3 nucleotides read TGTGCCAGTAGTATGGGGGACGCCTCCTACGAGCAGTACTTC.

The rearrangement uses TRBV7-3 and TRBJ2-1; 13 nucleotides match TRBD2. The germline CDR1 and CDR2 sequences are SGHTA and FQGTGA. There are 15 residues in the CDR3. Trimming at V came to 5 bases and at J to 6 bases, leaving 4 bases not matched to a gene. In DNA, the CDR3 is TGTGCCAGCAGCCACACTAGCGGGGGGGCCAATGAGCAGTTCTTC. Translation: CASSHTSGGANEQFF.

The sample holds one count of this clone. The DNA for the CDR3 is TGTGCCAGCAGCTCAGACGGGACCGTGAGAGAAGCTTTCTTT. This encodes CASSSDGTVREAFF. The genes are TRBV11-3 and TRBJ1-1, with a tentative D call TRBD1 (5 bases). The CDR3 has 14 residues. Germline CDR1 reads SGHNT; CDR2 reads YENEEA. V lost 4 bases, J lost 8 bases, and 17 bases lay in between.

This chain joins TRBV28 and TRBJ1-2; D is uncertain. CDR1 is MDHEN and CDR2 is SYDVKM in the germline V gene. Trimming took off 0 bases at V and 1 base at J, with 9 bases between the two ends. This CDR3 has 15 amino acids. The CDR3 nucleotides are TGTGCCAGCAGTTTATGGACGGACGGTAACTATGGCTACACCTTC. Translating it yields CASSLWTDGNYGYTF.

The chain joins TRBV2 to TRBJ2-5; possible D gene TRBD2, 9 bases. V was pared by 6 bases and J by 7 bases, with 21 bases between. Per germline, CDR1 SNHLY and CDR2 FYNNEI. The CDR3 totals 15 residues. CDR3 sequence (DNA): TGTGCCAGCAGGTCCGGGGCTAGCGGGACAGGGACCCAGTACTTC. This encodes CASRSGASGTGTQYF. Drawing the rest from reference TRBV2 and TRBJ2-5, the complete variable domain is EPEVTQTPSHQVTQMGQEVILRCVPISNHLYFYWYRQILGQKVEFLVSFYNNEISEKSEIFDDQFSVERPDGSNFTLKIRSTKLEDSAMYFCASRSGASGTGTQYFGPGTRLLVL.